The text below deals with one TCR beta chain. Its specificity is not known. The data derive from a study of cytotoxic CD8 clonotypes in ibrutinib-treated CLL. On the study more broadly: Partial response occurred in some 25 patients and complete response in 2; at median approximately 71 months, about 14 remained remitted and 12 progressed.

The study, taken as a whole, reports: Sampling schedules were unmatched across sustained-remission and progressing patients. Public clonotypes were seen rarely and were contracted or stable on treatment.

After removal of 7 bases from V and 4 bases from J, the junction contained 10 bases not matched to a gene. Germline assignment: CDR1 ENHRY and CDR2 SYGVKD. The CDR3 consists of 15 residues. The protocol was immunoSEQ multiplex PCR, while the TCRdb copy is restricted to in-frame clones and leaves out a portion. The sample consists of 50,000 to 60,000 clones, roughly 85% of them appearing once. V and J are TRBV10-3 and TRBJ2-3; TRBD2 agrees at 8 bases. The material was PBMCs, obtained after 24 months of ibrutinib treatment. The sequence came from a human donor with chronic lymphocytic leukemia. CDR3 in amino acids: CAIKIGSGAADTQYF. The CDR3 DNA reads TGTGCCATCAAAATCGGTAGCGGGGCGGCAGATACGCAGTATTTT.